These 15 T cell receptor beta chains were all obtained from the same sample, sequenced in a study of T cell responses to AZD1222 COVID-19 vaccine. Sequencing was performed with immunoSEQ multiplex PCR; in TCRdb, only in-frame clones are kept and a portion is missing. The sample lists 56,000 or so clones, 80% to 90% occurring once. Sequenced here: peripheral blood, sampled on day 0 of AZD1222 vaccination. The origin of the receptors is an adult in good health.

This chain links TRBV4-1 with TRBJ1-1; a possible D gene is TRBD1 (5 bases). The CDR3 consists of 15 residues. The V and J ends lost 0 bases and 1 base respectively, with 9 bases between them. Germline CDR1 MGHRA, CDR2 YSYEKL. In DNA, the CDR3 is TGCGCCAGCAGCCAAGATTGGGGGGGGAACACTGAAGCTTTCTTT. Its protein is CASSQDWGGNTEAFF.

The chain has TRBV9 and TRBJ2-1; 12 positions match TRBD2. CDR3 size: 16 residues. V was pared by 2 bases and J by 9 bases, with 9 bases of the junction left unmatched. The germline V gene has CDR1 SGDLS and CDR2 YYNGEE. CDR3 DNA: TGTGCCAGCAGCGTCCGACTAGCGGGGGCCCCAGGTGAGCAGTTCTTC. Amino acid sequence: CASSVRLAGAPGEQFF.

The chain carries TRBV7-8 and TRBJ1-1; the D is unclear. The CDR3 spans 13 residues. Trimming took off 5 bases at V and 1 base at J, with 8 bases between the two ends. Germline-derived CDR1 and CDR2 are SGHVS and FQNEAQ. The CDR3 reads CASSLRSNTEAFF. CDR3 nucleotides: TGTGCCAGCAGCCTTCGGTCGAACACTGAAGCTTTCTTT. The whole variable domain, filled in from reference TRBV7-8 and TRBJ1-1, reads GAGVSQSPRYKVAKRGQDVALRCDPISGHVSLFWYQQALGQGPEFLTYFQNEAQLDKSGLPSDRFFAERPEGSVSTLKIQRTQQEDSAVYLCASSLRSNTEAFFGQGTRLTVV.

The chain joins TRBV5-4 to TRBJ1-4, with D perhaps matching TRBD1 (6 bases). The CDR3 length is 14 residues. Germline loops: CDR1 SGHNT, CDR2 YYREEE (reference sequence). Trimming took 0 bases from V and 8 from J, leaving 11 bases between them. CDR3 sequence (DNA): TGTGCCAGCAGCTTGGGCCAGGGGTACGAAAAACTGTTTTTT. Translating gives CASSLGQGYEKLFF.

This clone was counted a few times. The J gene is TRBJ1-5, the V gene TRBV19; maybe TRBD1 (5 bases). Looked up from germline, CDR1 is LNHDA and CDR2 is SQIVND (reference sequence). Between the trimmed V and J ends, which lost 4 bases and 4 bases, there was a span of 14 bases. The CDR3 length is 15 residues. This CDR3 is CASSTWGVSNQPQHF. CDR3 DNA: TGTGCCAGTAGTACCTGGGGGGTGTCAAATCAGCCCCAGCATTTT.

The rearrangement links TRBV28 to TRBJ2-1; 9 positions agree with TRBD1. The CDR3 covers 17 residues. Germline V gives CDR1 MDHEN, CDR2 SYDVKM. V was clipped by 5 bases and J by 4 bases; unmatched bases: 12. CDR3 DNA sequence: TGTGCCAGCAGTCTTCGGGGACAGGGAATGATTTACAATGAGCAGTTCTTC. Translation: CASSLRGQGMIYNEQFF.

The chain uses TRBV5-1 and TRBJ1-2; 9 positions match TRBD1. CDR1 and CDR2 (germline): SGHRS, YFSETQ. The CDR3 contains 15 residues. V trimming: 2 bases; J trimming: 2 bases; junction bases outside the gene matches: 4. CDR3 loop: CASSLGTGKNYGYTF. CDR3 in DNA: TGCGCCAGCAGCTTAGGGACAGGGAAAAACTATGGCTACACCTTC.

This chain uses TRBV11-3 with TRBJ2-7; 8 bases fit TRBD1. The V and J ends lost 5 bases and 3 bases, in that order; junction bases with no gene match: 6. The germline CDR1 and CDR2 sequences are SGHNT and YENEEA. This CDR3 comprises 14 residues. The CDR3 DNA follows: TGTGCCAGCAGCCAAAGGGGACAGGACTACGAGCAGTACTTC. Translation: CASSQRGQDYEQYF.

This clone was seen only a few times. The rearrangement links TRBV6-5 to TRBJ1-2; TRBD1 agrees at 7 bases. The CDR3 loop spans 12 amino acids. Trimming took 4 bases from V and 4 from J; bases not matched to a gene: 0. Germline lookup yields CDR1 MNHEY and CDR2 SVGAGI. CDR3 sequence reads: CASSWDSYGYTF. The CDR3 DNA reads TGTGCCAGCAGTTGGGACAGCTATGGCTACACCTTC.

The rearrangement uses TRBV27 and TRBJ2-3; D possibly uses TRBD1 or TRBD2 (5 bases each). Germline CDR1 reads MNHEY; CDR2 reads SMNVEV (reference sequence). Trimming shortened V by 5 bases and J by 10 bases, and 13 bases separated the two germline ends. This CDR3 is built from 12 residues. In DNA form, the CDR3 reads TGTGCCAGCAGTAATTCAGGGACGCCGCAGTATTTT. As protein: CASSNSGTPQYF.

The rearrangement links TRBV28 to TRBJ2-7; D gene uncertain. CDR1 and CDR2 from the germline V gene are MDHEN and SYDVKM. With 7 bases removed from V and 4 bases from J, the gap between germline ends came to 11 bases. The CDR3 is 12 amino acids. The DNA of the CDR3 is TGTGCCAGCAACCGAGTCCGGTACGAGCAGTACTTC. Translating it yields CASNRVRYEQYF. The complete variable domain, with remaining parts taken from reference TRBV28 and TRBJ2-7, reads DVKVTQSSRYLVKRTGEKVFLECVQDMDHENMFWYRQDPGLGLRLIYFSYDVKMKEKGDIPEGYSVSREKKERFSLILESASTNQTSMYLCASNRVRYEQYFGPGTRLTVT.

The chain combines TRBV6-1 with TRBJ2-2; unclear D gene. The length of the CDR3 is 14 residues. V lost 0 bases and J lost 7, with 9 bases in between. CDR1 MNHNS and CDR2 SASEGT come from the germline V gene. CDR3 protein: CASSEAGSFGELFF. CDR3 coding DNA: TGTGCCAGCAGTGAAGCGGGGTCCTTCGGGGAGCTGTTTTTT.

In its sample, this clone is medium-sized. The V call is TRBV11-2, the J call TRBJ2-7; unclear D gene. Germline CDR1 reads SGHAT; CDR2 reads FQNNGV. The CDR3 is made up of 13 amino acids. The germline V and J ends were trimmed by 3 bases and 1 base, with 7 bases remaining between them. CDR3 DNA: TGTGCCAGCAGCTTTGGAAGTTCCTACGAGCAGTACTTC. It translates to CASSFGSSYEQYF.

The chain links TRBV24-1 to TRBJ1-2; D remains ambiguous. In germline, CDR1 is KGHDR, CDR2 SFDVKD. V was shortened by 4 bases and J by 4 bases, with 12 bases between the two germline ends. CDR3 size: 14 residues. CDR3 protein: CATSDPGRAYGYTF. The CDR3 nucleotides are TGTGCCACCAGTGACCCCGGACGGGCCTATGGCTACACCTTC.

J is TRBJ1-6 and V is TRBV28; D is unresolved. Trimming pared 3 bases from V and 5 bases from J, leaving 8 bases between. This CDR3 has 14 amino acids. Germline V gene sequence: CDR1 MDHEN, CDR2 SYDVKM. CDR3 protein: CASSLAGNNSPLHF. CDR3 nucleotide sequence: TGTGCCAGCAGTTTGGCCGGGAATAATTCACCCCTCCACTTT.